This TCR beta chain was recorded in a study of cytomegalovirus exposure and HLA in healthy donors (dated 2017 in TCRdb). At the level of the whole study: In an earlier analysis of roughly 590 of the donors, approximately 300 Gb of sequence data and 100 million or so unique TCR beta sequences from about 190 million T cells were reported. An early release covering roughly 640 HLA-typed donors comprised approximately 290 gigabases of sequencing data and about 90 million unique TCR sequences. Of the 398 genotyped donors, roughly 80% fell in the genetic ancestry cluster associated with self-reported Caucasian donors. The study was designed to test whether signatures of past pathogen exposure could be identified by cataloging public T cell receptors. The study profiled the T cell repertoires of more than 500 subjects by immunosequencing and related them to cytomegalovirus serostatus. Along with the roughly 670-subject first cohort, a separate validation cohort of around 120 different subjects was used. High-throughput TCR immunosequencing, statistical association of individual TCRs with disease status, and machine learning were combined to predict cytomegalovirus infection status. In a later analysis, previously published TCR beta repertoires from about 640 donors were re-analyzed and high-resolution HLA genotyping was added so that TCR occurrence patterns could be studied. The later analysis used no new phenotypic data to find candidate immune exposures, relying instead on TCR beta sequences and their occurrence across donors. To decide whether each TCR beta V gene segment behaved as functional or pseudogenic, an earlier analysis of over 500 of the donors relied on high-throughput TCR beta sequencing. Alongside the repertoire data, information on donor age, sex, ethnicity and CMV serostatus was compiled. Genome-wide SNP genotypes for about three fifths of the roughly 670 donors were used in a later genetic analysis, which treated that subset as a discovery cohort. All discovery cohort repertoires had been generated using a single sequencing platform. Class I and class II HLA loci were covered by the typing at four-digit resolution. Typing coverage differed by locus: A, B, C, DRB1 and DQB1 were typed in about 620-630 donors, DQA1 in approximately 520, DPA1 in 600 to 610, and DPB1 in approximately 450. Five DR-DQ haplotypes were treated as single units for association and clustering because of strong linkage in the cohort. Across 398 genotyped donors of the cohort, an average of roughly 250,000 unique TCR beta nucleotide sequences per donor were sequenced, and around 19% of those sequences were non-productive. What the authors observed across the whole study: A later analysis associated some 17,000 TCR beta sequences with specific HLA alleles at a false discovery rate of 0.05. Because some donors lacked HLA typing at each locus, the association tests relied only on the typed subset. A later analysis found that HLA-associated TCR beta chains were more clonally expanded and had lower generation probabilities than equally common non-associated chains. In an earlier analysis of under 600 of the donors, most TCR beta V segments were observed in productive rearrangements about 87% or about 30% of the time, broadly matching IMGT annotations. The 87-base-pair reads could not distinguish some IMGT-functional V segments, including TRBV6-2 and TRBV6-3, so those segments were excluded. V-gene and J-gene trimming of TCR beta chains was associated with a missense DCLRE1C variant in a later genetic analysis, and the association was replicated in an independent cohort. Sequencing depth was assumed to be roughly uniform across donors in the presence/absence analyses, though that assumption may not hold. A later analysis reported that several top co-occurrence clusters appeared linked to parvovirus B19, influenza, CMV and Epstein-Barr virus. A later genetic analysis reported fewer N-insertions in productive TCRs among donors in an Asian-associated ancestry cluster than the roughly 650-donor mean. A few of the identified cytomegalovirus-associated TCR beta chains were confirmed in vitro to be specific for cytomegalovirus antigens. Immune exposure information for the cohort was limited to CMV serostatus. A further reported finding was that TCR beta sequences accurately predicted the HLA-A and HLA-B alleles for most subjects in the first cohort. The classifier was reported to diagnose cytomegalovirus status with high specificity and sensitivity in both the original cohort and the validation cohort. A cluster of highly shared sequence variants was judged likely to represent a technical artifact of the sequencing pipeline. Because counts were too low, approximately 15 rarely observed V segments, including chromosome 9 orphons, were excluded from the earlier analysis of under 650 of the donors. When HLA alleles, especially DR and DQ, strongly co-occurred, attributing TCR associations to individual alleles was difficult. Correlated functional status among segregating V segments might be attributable to linkage disequilibrium, but an unknown experimental factor could not be ruled out. In a later analysis, most CMV-associated TCR beta chains were found to appear HLA-restricted, with HLA associations seemingly driven largely by CMV exposure. Most TCR sequences were seen in very few donors, while some public TCRs were found in many individuals. According to the authors, the approach could potentially be generalized to other disease states and immunological phenotypes. This cohort had only TCR beta chains sequenced, and the lack of alpha or paired-chain data limited which features could be detected. The study gave a list of 150 to 200 TCR beta chains associated with cytomegalovirus. In a later analysis, the rate of TCR association differed among HLA loci, with DRB1 alleles having the most associated TCRs and HLA-C alleles having the fewest.

At the junction V is shortened by 4 bases and J by 4 bases, with 10 bases in between. The germline V gene (reference sequence) gives CDR1 as MNHEY and CDR2 as SMNVEV. The CDR3 has 14 amino acids, counting the end cysteine and phenylalanine. Only the CDR3 portion is preserved as DNA: 42 bases, with reading frame beginning at the first base. In total, about 650 healthy bone marrow donors made up the cohort. At the time of sampling, every cohort member was nominally healthy, though immune exposures that went unrecorded were likely present. The donor was CMV seropositive and belonged to the group of about 290 seropositive cohort members. A peripheral blood sample was collected from each donor, and TCR beta sequencing was performed on peripheral blood mononuclear cells. The Qiagen DNeasy Blood Extraction Kit was used to extract genomic DNA from the blood cell samples. Notes on this clone: The clone's antigen remains unknown. Within one base of it there is no much larger clone, and no base qualities were kept.

The library was made by the immunoSEQ multiplex PCR assay. For the multiplex PCR, a mixture combining 60 forward primers for TCR Vbeta segments and 13 reverse primers for TCR Jbeta segments was used. The CDR3 region of rearranged TCR beta genes was amplified from genomic DNA with a multiplex PCR assay. The amplified TCR beta libraries were sequenced on the Illumina HiSeq System as 87-base-pair reads. In the authors' own workflow: In a later analysis, 70 million to 95 million unique TCR beta chains were counted across the roughly 670 repertoires, and roughly 11 million of these chains were shared by at least two donors. A nearest-neighbor algorithm error-corrected the raw reads and collapsed the reads into unique sequences, merging closely related sequences to remove PCR and sequencing errors. CDR3 sequences were aligned to IMGT reference sequences to assign V, D and J gene segments. For a sequence to be retained, at least a six-nucleotide match to both a V gene segment and a J gene segment was required. A rearrangement was called productive if the CDR3 had no stop codons and remained in frame with V and J, and every other rearrangement was called non-productive. Following IMGT convention, CDR3 was defined as the stretch from the second conserved V-encoded cysteine to the conserved J-encoded phenylalanine. The earlier analysis of about 610 of the donors excluded sequences that lacked an unambiguous match to a single V gene segment. In an earlier analysis of a few hundred of the donors, V segments were called functional above 56.7% productive rearrangements and were called segregating when the between-donor standard deviation exceeded 5%. To diagnose cytomegalovirus status from the catalog of TCR beta chain sequences, a statistical classification framework was built. In a later analysis, TCR nucleotide sequences were compared against IMGT/GENE-DB human TR gene sequences so that V and J genes could be assigned. A later analysis assigned CDR3 sequences and most-parsimonious VDJ recombination scenarios with the TCRdist pipeline. In a later analysis, each TCR beta chain was defined by its CDR3 amino acid sequence together with its V-gene family, and reads without a unique V-gene family were excluded. To address suspected cross-contamination and a sequencing artifact, a later analysis removed 592 highly shared, low-generation-probability nucleotide sequences. In a later analysis, a clonal expansion index for each public chain was calculated from normalized within-repertoire ranks of inferred template counts. In a later analysis, generation probabilities were computed with a VDJ recombination model fitted to out-of-frame rearrangements, and the resulting probabilities were checked against IGoR. In a later analysis, TCR-TCR, TCR-HLA and TCR-CMV co-occurrence was scored with hypergeometric tests, and a repertoire-size bias correction was applied to TCR pairs. A later analysis estimated false discovery rates by permuting HLA or CMV assignments 20 times. A later analysis grouped co-occurring TCRs with DBSCAN, adding TCRdist sequence similarity when clustering within HLA-allele-positive subsets. Co-occurrence clustering excluded repertoires with fewer than 30,000 or more than 120,000 public chains, plus five with anomalous nucleotide sharing. In its TCRdb copy, this immuneACCESS table keeps in-frame sequences only and misses some clones. Where compared with another copy, unresolved V genes explain less than half of these, and the others have no known cause. V and J calls and clone size are those listed in that table; D and trimming were worked out from the DNA. Counted in this sample were tens of thousands of clones; under 80% of them appeared once. About 8.6% of the sample is taken by the ten largest.

The sequence was collected from a man aged 40-49 years in good health and CMV-seropositive. Recombination joined TRBV27 with TRBJ2-2; TRBD2 is a possible D gene, resting on 6 matching bases. The sequenced sample was PBMCs. Read as DNA, the sequence is TGTGCCAGCAGTTCCGGGGACTTCACCGGGGAGCTGTTTTTT. This gives the protein CASSSGDFTGELFF.